The 15 T cell receptor beta chains below were found in one sample sequenced in a study of Graves' ophthalmopathy and Graves' hyperthyroidism. The sequenced template was RNA, covering the TCR beta CDR3 region. HTBI-primed RT-PCR formed the first round, and a multiplex PCR formed the second. TCRdb called the multiplex PCR reads again in MiXCR, with one record for every CDR3 protein. The repertoire consists of 600,000 to 650,000 distinct CDR3 sequences, with about a fifth occurring once and the leading ten covering approximately 6.5%. Sequencing was performed on peripheral blood. The source of these receptors is a woman aged 18-29 years with stable Graves' hyperthyroidism. Some clones in this sample may be carry-over from other donors' samples.

This rearrangement joins TRBV28 to TRBJ2-7; D is possibly TRBD1 or TRBD2 (5 bases each). In germline, CDR1 is MDHEN, CDR2 SYDVKM. V lost 3 bases, J lost 0 bases, and 15 bases lay in between. The CDR3 is 16 residues long. As DNA, the CDR3 is TGTGCCAGCAGTTTCGGGGCGTGGAGGAGCTCCTACGAGCAGTACTTC. This codes for CASSFGAWRSSYEQYF.

This chain connects TRBV27 to TRBJ2-2, with D unclear. The germline V and J ends were trimmed by 4 bases and 0 bases, with 15 bases remaining between them. CDR1 and CDR2 (germline): MNHEY, SMNVEV (reference sequence). This CDR3 spans 17 amino acids. CDR3 loop: CASSSTLTRTNTGELFF. The CDR3 bases are TGTGCCAGCAGTTCAACCTTGACCCGAACGAACACCGGGGAGCTGTTTTTT.

This clonotype was detected ten times or more. This chain uses TRBV12-3 or TRBV12-4 with TRBJ1-1; D perhaps matches TRBD1 (6 bases). V shed 5 bases and J shed 7 bases, with 17 bases lying between them. The CDR3 totals 14 residues. The DNA for the CDR3 is TGTGCCAGCAGTATTGCGTCGGGGGCCCGTGAAGCTTTCTTT. Translated: CASSIASGAREAFF.

This clonotype was detected many times. This sequence joins TRBV12-3 or TRBV12-4 and TRBJ2-7, with D maybe TRBD2 (6 bases). Trimming stripped 4 bases from V and 4 bases from J, with 20 bases between. The CDR3 totals 16 residues. CDR3 nucleotide sequence: TGTGCCAGCAGTTGGGCAGCGGCTGCGGGGCTTTACGAGCAGTACTTC. Protein sequence: CASSWAAAAGLYEQYF.

This chain joins TRBV3-1 and TRBJ1-3; 9 bases align to TRBD1. The CDR3 totals 15 residues. Germline assignment: CDR1 LGHDT and CDR2 YNNKEL (reference sequence). With V trimmed by 3 bases and J by 4 bases, 4 bases remained unmatched. CDR3 in amino acids: CASSQGQGPGNTIYF. Written as DNA, the CDR3 is TGTGCCAGCAGCCAGGGACAGGGTCCAGGAAACACCATATATTTT.

This clonotype has a count of ten or more. The chain is built from TRBV30 and TRBJ2-7; D is ambiguous. The CDR3 is 11 residues long. The ends were cut back, 4 bases at V and 9 bases at J, with 13 bases in the middle. CDR1 is GTSNPN and CDR2 is SVGIG in the germline V gene (reference sequence). The DNA of the CDR3 is TGTGCCTGGACCCGAACCGGCGCGCAGTACTTC. Translating gives CAWTRTGAQYF.

This clonotype was recorded many times. One end of the junction is discordant with germline, which a read error may explain. The V and J genes are TRBV24-1 and TRBJ2-7; D is perhaps TRBD2 (7 bases). CDR3 length equals 13 residues. CDR1 is KGHDR and CDR2 is SFDVKD in the germline V gene. This CDR3 reads CATSDDTGREQYF. Written as DNA, the CDR3 is TGTGCCACCAGTGATGATACAGGGCGGGAGCAGTATTTC.

This clonotype was seen a few times. The chain has TRBV6-1 and TRBJ2-7; D call uncertain. This CDR3 is built from 16 residues. Trimming left V 2 bases short and J 4 bases short, with 18 bases between. Germline CDR1 MNHNS, CDR2 SASEGT. DNA for the CDR3: TGTGCCAGCAGTGAATGGGAAGGGCATAGAACGTACGAGCAGTACTTC. It translates to CASSEWEGHRTYEQYF.

V usage is TRBV7-2 and J usage is TRBJ2-7; TRBD1 aligns across 9 bases. The junction had 8 bases not matched to a gene; V was cut back by 8 bases and J by 3 bases. Germline assignment: CDR1 SGHTA and CDR2 FQGNSA. This CDR3 spans 14 amino acids. This CDR3 is CASRLDRGDYEQYF. CDR3 sequence (DNA): TGTGCCAGCCGGTTAGACAGGGGGGACTACGAGCAGTACTTC. The entire variable domain, with the rest obtained from reference TRBV7-2 and TRBJ2-7, is as follows: GAGVSQSPSNKVTEKGKDVELRCDPISGHTALYWYRQSLGQGLEFLIYFQGNSAPDKSGLPSDRFSAERTGGSVSTLTIQRTQQEDSAVYLCASRLDRGDYEQYFGPGTRLTVT.

As for this clonotype: A junction boundary mismatches the germline segment, possibly from a read error. The CDR3 loop reads CATSSTTGSYDQYF. CDR3 DNA sequence: TGTGCCACCTCTTCGACTACCGGGTCCTACGATCAGTACTTC. V is TRBV24-1 and J is TRBJ2-7; tentative D call: TRBD2 (5 bases). CDR1 KGHDR and CDR2 SFDVKD come from the germline V gene. The CDR3 length is 14 residues.

The chain employs TRBV7-1 and TRBJ1-1; TRBD1 matches at 10 bases. TRBV7-1 is an open reading frame whose function is uncertain. This CDR3 contains 20 residues. After removal of 3 bases from V and 0 bases from J, the junction contained 16 bases not matched to a gene. CDR3 sequence: CASSSLSYRDRGFLNTEAFF. In DNA, the CDR3 is TGTGCCAGCAGCTCCCTTTCCTACCGGGACAGGGGTTTCCTGAACACTGAAGCTTTCTTT.

This clonotype was picked up many times. In DNA form, the CDR3 reads TGTGCCATCGGTACAGGGGGCCCCTATGGCTACACCTTC. This translates into CAIGTGGPYGYTF. The V and J genes are TRBV10-3 and TRBJ1-2; 9 positions agree with TRBD1. The CDR3 runs 13 residues. With V trimmed by 8 bases and J by 4 bases, 5 bases remained unmatched. In germline, CDR1 is ENHRY, CDR2 SYGVKD.

This clonotype showed up many times. The chain carries TRBV28 and TRBJ1-5; D not resolved. The germline V gene has CDR1 MDHEN and CDR2 SYDVKM. CDR3 length: 17 amino acids. V gave up 7 bases and J gave up 2 bases, with 21 bases separating them. CDR3 sequence: CASTLGRTARGNQPQHF. As DNA, the CDR3 is TGTGCCAGCACCTTAGGTAGAACGGCGCGAGGCAATCAGCCCCAGCATTTT.

This sequence joins TRBV30 and TRBJ1-2; no reliable D call. There are 13 residues in the CDR3. Trimming removed 0 bases from V and 2 bases from J, with 7 bases in between. Per the germline V gene, CDR1 is GTSNPN and CDR2 is SVGIG (reference sequence). This CDR3 reads CAWSVASNYGYTF. In DNA form, the CDR3 reads TGTGCCTGGAGTGTTGCTAGCAACTATGGCTACACCTTC.

The V call is TRBV7-2, the J call TRBJ2-2; 9 positions agree with TRBD2. V was pared by 5 bases and J by 4 bases, with 8 bases of the junction left unmatched. The length of the CDR3 is 16 residues. Germline V gene lookup returns CDR1 SGHTA and CDR2 FQGNSA. CDR3: CASSNSGSRGTGELFF. CDR3 sequence (DNA): TGTGCCAGCAGCAATAGCGGGAGTCGGGGCACCGGGGAGCTGTTTTTT. Drawing the rest from reference TRBV7-2 and TRBJ2-2, the complete variable domain is GAGVSQSPSNKVTEKGKDVELRCDPISGHTALYWYRQSLGQGLEFLIYFQGNSAPDKSGLPSDRFSAERTGGSVSTLTIQRTQQEDSAVYLCASSNSGSRGTGELFFGEGSRLTVL.